Listed below are T cell receptor beta chains from one sample, sequenced in a study of radiotherapy plus CTLA-4 blockade in lung cancer. TCRdb's copy holds only in-frame clones and misses some; the assay was immunoSEQ multiplex PCR. Of tens of thousands of clones in the sample, approximately 86% were seen once. Source: peripheral blood, taken from a patient treated with radiotherapy plus ipilimumab. The source of these receptors is a human donor with non-small cell lung cancer that progressed on radiotherapy plus ipilimumab. The CDR3 runs from the conserved cysteine through the conserved F or W. D genes are given only for firm matches. Clone sizes are given selectively: once, few, many, or a class where the clone is expanded.

V gene	D gene	J gene	clone size	CDR3 DNA	CDR3 protein
TRBV6-5	-	TRBJ2-2	few	TGTGCCAGCAGTTACTGGACAGAAAACACCGGGGAGCTGTTTTTT	CASSYWTENTGELFF
TRBV19	TRBD1	TRBJ2-7	-	TGTGCCAGTAGTATCACCGGGACAGGGGTGGGAGAGCAGTACTTC	CASSITGTGVGEQYF
TRBV7-2	TRBD1	TRBJ2-3	-	TGTGCCAGCAGCCAGGGGGTTGGGACAGACACCTATTTT	CASSQGVGTDTYF
TRBV19	-	TRBJ1-2	-	TGTGCCATTCAGACAGAAGGGTCTAACTATGGCTACACCTTC	CAIQTEGSNYGYTF
TRBV6-5	TRBD2	TRBJ2-7	-	TGTGCCAGTGGACTAGAGGTTATCTACGAGCAGTACTTC	CASGLEVIYEQYF
TRBV9	-	TRBJ1-2	-	TGTGCCAGCAGCGTAGTGTCAGCTAACTATGGCTACACCTTC	CASSVVSANYGYTF
TRBV28	-	TRBJ1-1	-	TGTGCCAGCAGCCTGTTTGGTCGGGCGGCGAGCACTGAAGCTTTCTTT	CASSLFGRAASTEAFF
TRBV18	-	TRBJ1-3	-	TGTGCCAGCTCCACAGGGTATGGAAACACCATATATTTT	CASSTGYGNTIYF
TRBV7-2	-	TRBJ1-5	-	TGTGCCAGCAGCCTTGGGAATCAGCCCCAGCATTTT	CASSLGNQPQHF
TRBV14	-	TRBJ1-1	-	TGTGCCAGCAGTCTCCTCTCGGACACTGAAGCTTTCTTT	CASSLLSDTEAFF
TRBV9	TRBD2	TRBJ2-3	-	TGTGCCAGCAGCGTAGGAGATAGCGGGAGGGTCTCAGATACGCAGTATTTT	CASSVGDSGRVSDTQYF
TRBV27	TRBD1	TRBJ1-6	-	TGTGCCAGCAGTTTCGGGACAGCGAATTCACCCCTCCACTTT	CASSFGTANSPLHF
TRBV6-1	-	TRBJ2-4	-	TGTGCCAGCAGTGAGGCCCTGAACATTCAGTACTTC	CASSEALNIQYF